This T cell receptor (beta chain) was obtained from a study of T-cell memory formation after mild COVID-19. As for the study in general: TCR clusters were mostly confined to one donor each. Overall study findings and caveats: The CD4+ clones that contracted clustered mainly within CM and EM, and the CD8+ clones concentrated in EMRA.

TCRdb reanalysed the 5' RACE reads using MiXCR and keeps one entry per CDR3 protein. This sample has roughly 510,000 distinct CDR3 sequences, with 17% found just once. The CDR3 runs 13 residues. Trimming took off 7 bases at V and 4 bases at J, with 14 bases between the two ends. In this sample, this clonotype turned up a few times. As yet, its antigen is unknown. V is TRBV12-3 or TRBV12-4 and J is TRBJ2-7; D may be TRBD1 or TRBD2 (5 bases each). Source material: PBMCs or a T cell subset sorted from them (not recorded which). This clonotype was obtained from an adult woman who had mild COVID-19 (a few samples of this study predate the infection). Cell type and time point are not known. The CDR3 is CASKGTTGYEQYF. The CDR3 DNA sequence: TGTGCCAGCAAGGGGACCACAGGTTACGAGCAGTACTTC.